The T cell receptor (beta chain) described here comes from a study of human T cells and chemical hapten exposure (dated by TCRdb to the early 2020s). General notes on the study: For sensitization, 2% DPC in acetone was applied to an approximately 2 cm by approximately 2 cm area of upper inner arm skin. Weekly therapeutic DPC doses were additionally applied to the scalp of patients throughout the roughly 23-week study period. Patch testing was done on the upper back using Finn chambers containing 0.01% DPC, and results were scored after 6 days according to International Contact Dermatitis Research Group standards. Alopecia areata with under or over 50% scalp involvement, alopecia totalis and alopecia universalis were represented in the patient cohort, which was mostly female. The libraries were sequenced as a pool, and the TCR yield per sample differed mostly because of small variations in library volumes within the pool. Peripheral blood TCR repertoire changes were tracked in vivo in alopecia patients during primary and secondary sensitization to the hapten diphenylcyclopropenone (DPC). Blood samples were taken from patients before sensitization (week 0) and then at 2, 6 and about 24 weeks after DPC sensitization. Roughly 30 alopecia patients gave blood for TCR sequencing at one to four time points (pre-sensitization, 2, 6 and 24 weeks).

Taken with the paper, the label for time point translates to: patch test 1, 2 weeks after DPC sensitization. Per the publication, the treatment or condition label means: therapeutic diphenylcyclopropenone sensitization with weekly scalp DPC. At every patch-test visit, the blood draw took place before the patch test was put on. Patients were eligible if aged 18 to 70, diagnosed with alopecia and judged suitable for DPC therapy, and pregnant patients were excluded. Total RNA was extracted from unfractionated whole blood that had been collected in Tempus Blood RNA tubes. The CDR3 spans 13 residues, from the cysteine through the phenylalanine. The read is trimmed to its CDR3 DNA, 39 bases read in frame from base 1. The germline V gene (reference sequence) supplies CDR1 LGHDT and CDR2 YNNKEL. V is shortened by 10 bases, J by 1 base, and the region joining them spans 11 bases. Broader findings and caveats from the paper: Compared with pre-sensitization or healthy control sets, expanded TCRs formed significantly more large CDR3 similarity clusters, which is consistent with antigen-driven responses. No change with DPC sensitization was found in the number of TCRs above 1 in 1000 frequency, and no evidence of global repertoire structure alterations was found. Repeated subsampling changed both the strength of the expansion versus patch-test correlation and the threshold at which that correlation became significant. Because every patient had alopecia, a presumed autoimmune disease, the patients' immune response might differ from that of healthy individuals. A positive correlation was found between the number of PT1 expanded TCRs and patch test score, with significance reached at thresholds 8, 16 and 32 but not 4.

This clonotype was recorded at least ten times. The target of this receptor is not known. Base qualities are missing; no much larger clone stands one base away. Library preparation employed RACE. The sequencing machine was a NextSeq 500. Library preparation attached unique molecular identifiers to individual cDNA molecules for quantitative, reproducible TCR counting. Both TCR alpha and TCR beta chains were sequenced from each blood RNA sample. The original methods were these. Samples had a median of approximately 93,000 TCRs, with a range from roughly 20,000 to 700,000. V, J and CDR3 annotation of the TCR reads was carried out using the Decombinator software suite. Every sample was subsampled to the same number of TCRs (28,000) for the PS versus PT1 abundance plots. TCRs were defined as expanded if absent before sensitization and observed at least eight times at the 2-week time point. TCRdb ran its own pipeline on the public reads, namely fastp trimming at Q25 and MiXCR clone calling, and kept in-frame beta chains. Every entry covers one CDR3 protein and lists the most common genes and DNA from its rows. V and J calls and clone size were set by TCRdb, not the authors. The sample records around 300,000 distinct CDR3 sequences, under 8% of which are singletons. The biggest ten clones account for around 8.4% of the sample.

This sample comprised whole blood, obtained in connection with sensitization to the hapten diphenylcyclopropenone (DPC). The chain links TRBV3-1 with TRBJ1-5, with a weak D call of TRBD1 (5 bases match). The clonotype originates from a woman aged 18-30 years with alopecia areata. Some clones in this sample may be carry-over from other donors' samples. The CDR3 protein is CATWGGSNQPQHF. The DNA reads as follows: TGTGCCACCTGGGGGGGGAGCAATCAGCCCCAGCATTTT.